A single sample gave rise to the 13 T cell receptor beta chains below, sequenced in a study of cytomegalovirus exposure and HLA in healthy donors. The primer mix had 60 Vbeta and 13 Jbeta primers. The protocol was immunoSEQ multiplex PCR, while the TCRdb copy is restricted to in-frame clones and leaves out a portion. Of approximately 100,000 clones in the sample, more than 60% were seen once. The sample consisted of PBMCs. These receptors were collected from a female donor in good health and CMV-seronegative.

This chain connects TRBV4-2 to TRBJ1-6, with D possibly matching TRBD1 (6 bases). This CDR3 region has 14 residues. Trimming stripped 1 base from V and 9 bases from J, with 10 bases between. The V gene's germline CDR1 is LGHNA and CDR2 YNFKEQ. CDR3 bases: TGTGCCAGCAGCCAAGGGGAGGGGGGTTCACCCCTCCACTTT. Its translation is CASSQGEGGSPLHF.

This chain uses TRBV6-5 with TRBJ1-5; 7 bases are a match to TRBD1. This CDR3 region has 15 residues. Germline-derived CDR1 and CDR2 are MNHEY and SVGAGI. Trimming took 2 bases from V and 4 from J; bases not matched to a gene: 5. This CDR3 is CASSYGTAKNQPQHF. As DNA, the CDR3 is TGTGCCAGCAGTTACGGGACAGCCAAAAATCAGCCCCAGCATTTT.

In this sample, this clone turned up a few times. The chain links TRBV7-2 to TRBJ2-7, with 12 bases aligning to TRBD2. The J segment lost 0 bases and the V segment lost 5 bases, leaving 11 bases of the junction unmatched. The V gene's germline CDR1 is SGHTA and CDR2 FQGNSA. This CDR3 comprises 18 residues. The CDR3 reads CASSEEGLAGRSSYEQYF. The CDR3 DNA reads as TGTGCCAGCAGCGAAGAAGGACTAGCGGGGCGTAGCTCCTACGAGCAGTACTTC.

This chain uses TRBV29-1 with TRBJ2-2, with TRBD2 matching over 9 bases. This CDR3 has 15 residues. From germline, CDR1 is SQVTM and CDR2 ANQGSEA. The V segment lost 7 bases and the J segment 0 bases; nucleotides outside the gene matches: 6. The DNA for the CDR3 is TGCAGCGGTATACCTAGCGGGGCGAACACCGGGGAGCTGTTTTTT. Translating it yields CSGIPSGANTGELFF.

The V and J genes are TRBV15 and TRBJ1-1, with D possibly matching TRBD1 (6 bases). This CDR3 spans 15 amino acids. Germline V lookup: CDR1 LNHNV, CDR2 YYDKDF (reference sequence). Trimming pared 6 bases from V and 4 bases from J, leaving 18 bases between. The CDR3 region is CATSLELQGFTEAFF. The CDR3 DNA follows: TGTGCCACCAGTTTAGAGCTTCAGGGGTTCACTGAAGCTTTCTTT.

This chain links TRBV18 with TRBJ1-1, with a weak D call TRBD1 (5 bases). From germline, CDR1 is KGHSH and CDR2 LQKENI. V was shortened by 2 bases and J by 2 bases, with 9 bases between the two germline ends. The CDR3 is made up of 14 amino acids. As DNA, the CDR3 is TGTGCCAGCTCACCAGCCGGGACTAACACTGAAGCTTTCTTT. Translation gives CASSPAGTNTEAFF.

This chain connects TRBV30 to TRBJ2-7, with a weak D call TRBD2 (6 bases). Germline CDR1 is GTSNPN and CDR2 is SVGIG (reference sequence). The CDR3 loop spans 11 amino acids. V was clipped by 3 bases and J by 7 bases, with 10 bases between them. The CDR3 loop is CAWRLRGEQYF. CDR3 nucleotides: TGTGCCTGGAGACTCCGGGGGGAGCAGTACTTC. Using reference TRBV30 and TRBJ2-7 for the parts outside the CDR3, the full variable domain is SQTIHQWPATLVQPVGSPLSLECTVEGTSNPNLYWYRQAAGRGLQLLFYSVGIGQISSEVPQNLSASRPQDRQFILSSKKLLLSDSGFYLCAWRLRGEQYFGPGTRLTVT.

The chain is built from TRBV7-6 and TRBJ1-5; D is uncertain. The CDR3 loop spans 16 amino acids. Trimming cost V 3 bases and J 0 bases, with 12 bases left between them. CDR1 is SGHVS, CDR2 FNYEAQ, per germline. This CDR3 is CASSFGGPYSNQPQHF. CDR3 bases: TGTGCCAGCAGCTTCGGCGGGCCATATAGCAATCAGCCCCAGCATTTT.

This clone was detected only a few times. CDR3 residues: CASSPSQGNEKLFF. CDR3 DNA: TGTGCCAGCTCACCATCACAGGGAAATGAAAAACTGTTTTTT. This chain uses TRBV18 with TRBJ1-4; D perhaps matches TRBD1 (6 bases). The CDR3 length is 14 residues. With 2 bases removed from V and 5 bases from J, the gap between germline ends came to 9 bases. The germline V gene has CDR1 KGHSH and CDR2 LQKENI.

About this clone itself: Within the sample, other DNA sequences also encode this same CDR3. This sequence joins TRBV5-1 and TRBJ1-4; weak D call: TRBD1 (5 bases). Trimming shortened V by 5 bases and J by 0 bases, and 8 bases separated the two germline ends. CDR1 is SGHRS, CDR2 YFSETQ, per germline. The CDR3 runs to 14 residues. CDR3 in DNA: TGCGCCAGCAGGGAGACAGCAACTAATGAAAAACTGTTTTTT. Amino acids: CASRETATNEKLFF. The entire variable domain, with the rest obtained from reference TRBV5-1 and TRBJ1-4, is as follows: KAGVTQTPRYLIKTRGQQVTLSCSPISGHRSVSWYQQTPGQGLQFLFEYFSETQRNKGNFPGRFSGRQFSNSRSEMNVSTLELGDSALYLCASRETATNEKLFFGSGTQLSVL.

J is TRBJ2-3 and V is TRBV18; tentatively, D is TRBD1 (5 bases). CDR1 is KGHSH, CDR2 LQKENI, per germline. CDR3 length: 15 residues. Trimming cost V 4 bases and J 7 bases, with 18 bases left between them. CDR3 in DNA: TGTGCCAGCTCACTTGAAGGGGCCCGAATTTATACGCAGTATTTT. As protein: CASSLEGARIYTQYF.

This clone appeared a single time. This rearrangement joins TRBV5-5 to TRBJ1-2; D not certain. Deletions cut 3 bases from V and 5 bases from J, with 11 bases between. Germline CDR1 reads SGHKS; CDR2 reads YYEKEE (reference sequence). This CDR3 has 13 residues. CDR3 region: CASSSAEEYGYTF. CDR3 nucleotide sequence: TGTGCCAGCAGCTCGGCGGAAGAATATGGCTACACCTTC.

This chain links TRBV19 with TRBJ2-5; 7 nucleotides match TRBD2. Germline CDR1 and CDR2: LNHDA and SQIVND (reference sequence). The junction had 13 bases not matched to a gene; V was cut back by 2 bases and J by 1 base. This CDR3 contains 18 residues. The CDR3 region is CASSISGLGGGFQETQYF. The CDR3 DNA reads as TGTGCCAGTAGTATAAGCGGACTGGGGGGGGGTTTCCAAGAGACCCAGTACTTC.